The sequence of this T cell receptor beta chain was determined in a study of cytomegalovirus exposure and HLA in healthy donors. Study in general: There were 300 to 400 genotyped donors. Of these, about 81% fell in the genetic ancestry cluster associated with self-reported Caucasian donors.

The study's findings and limits: Most TCR beta V segments were productive about 90% or about 30% of the time in an earlier analysis.

PCR amplification relied on 60 Vbeta primers (plus 13 Jbeta primers). Assay used: immunoSEQ multiplex PCR; TCRdb lists only in-frame clones, some missing. The sample contains about 200,000 clones, about three quarters of which appear only once. V shed 3 bases, J shed 0 bases, and the junction held 6 bases outside the gene matches. This CDR3 is built from 16 residues. Germline CDR1 reads SGHTA; CDR2 reads FQGTGA. Those who donated were healthy bone marrow donors. Points on this clone: Its antigen remains unidentified.

What was sequenced was PBMCs. The sequence was collected from a young man in good health and CMV-seronegative. The chain recombines TRBV7-3 with TRBJ2-5, with TRBD2 matching 8 bases. This CDR3 is CASSFQGGGNQETQYF. CDR3 bases: TGTGCCAGCAGCTTTCAAGGCGGGGGGAACCAAGAGACCCAGTACTTC.